A selection of T cell receptor beta chains follows, all from one sample in a study of T cells after posttransplantation cyclophosphamide. Profiled with immunoSEQ multiplex PCR; TCRdb holds only in-frame clones, not every one. The sample holds over 20,000 clones, less than 90% seen once. This sample comprised PBMCs, obtained after allogeneic stem cell transplant with posttransplant cyclophosphamide. The source is a female patient younger than 45 who received an allogeneic stem cell transplant from an unrelated donor, was CMV-positive, and had no GVHD. A share of the T cells may be of graft donor origin. The CDR3 runs from the conserved cysteine through the conserved F or W. The order of the fields is V gene, clone size, D gene, J gene, CDR3 DNA, CDR3 protein. A D gene is named only where the DNA matches it firmly. Only part of the rows carry a size: once, few, many, or a class if the clone is expanded.

TRBV9	few	TRBD1	TRBJ2-5	TGTGCCAGCAGCGTAGGGGACAGGGGGCTTGAGACCCAGTACTTC	CASSVGDRGLETQYF
TRBV4-3	.	.	TRBJ1-2	TGCGCCAGCAGCCCAACAGGGAACTATGGCTACACCTTC	CASSPTGNYGYTF
TRBV15	.	TRBD1	TRBJ1-1	TGTGCCACCAGCAGAACCCGGGACAGCACTGAAGCTTTCTTT	CATSRTRDSTEAFF
TRBV18	.	.	TRBJ1-1	TGTGCCAGCTCAAAGGAAATACAGGGCCTGAACACTGAAGCTTTCTTT	CASSKEIQGLNTEAFF
TRBV23-1	.	.	TRBJ1-5	TGCGCCAGCAGCCAGAGGAGCCTAGCCCAGTCCCAGCATTTT	CASSQRSLAQSQHF
TRBV5-5	.	.	TRBJ1-1	TGTGCCAGCAGCTTGGACCGGGGGGCCATGAACACTGAAGCTTTCTTT	CASSLDRGAMNTEAFF
TRBV6-5	once	.	TRBJ2-1	TGTGCCAGCAGTTACTCGGGACTCGCCACCTACAATGAGCAGTTCTTC	CASSYSGLATYNEQFF
TRBV9	.	.	TRBJ2-2	TGTGCCAGCAGCGTATCAACGAACACCGGGGAGCTGTTTTTT	CASSVSTNTGELFF
TRBV27	.	.	TRBJ2-7	TGTGCCAGCAGTCCAACCGGGGGACCGTACGAGCAGTACTTC	CASSPTGGPYEQYF
TRBV7-8	.	TRBD2	TRBJ2-1	TGTGCCAGCAGCTTAGCTAGCGGGGGGGCCAATGAGCAGTTCTTC	CASSLASGGANEQFF